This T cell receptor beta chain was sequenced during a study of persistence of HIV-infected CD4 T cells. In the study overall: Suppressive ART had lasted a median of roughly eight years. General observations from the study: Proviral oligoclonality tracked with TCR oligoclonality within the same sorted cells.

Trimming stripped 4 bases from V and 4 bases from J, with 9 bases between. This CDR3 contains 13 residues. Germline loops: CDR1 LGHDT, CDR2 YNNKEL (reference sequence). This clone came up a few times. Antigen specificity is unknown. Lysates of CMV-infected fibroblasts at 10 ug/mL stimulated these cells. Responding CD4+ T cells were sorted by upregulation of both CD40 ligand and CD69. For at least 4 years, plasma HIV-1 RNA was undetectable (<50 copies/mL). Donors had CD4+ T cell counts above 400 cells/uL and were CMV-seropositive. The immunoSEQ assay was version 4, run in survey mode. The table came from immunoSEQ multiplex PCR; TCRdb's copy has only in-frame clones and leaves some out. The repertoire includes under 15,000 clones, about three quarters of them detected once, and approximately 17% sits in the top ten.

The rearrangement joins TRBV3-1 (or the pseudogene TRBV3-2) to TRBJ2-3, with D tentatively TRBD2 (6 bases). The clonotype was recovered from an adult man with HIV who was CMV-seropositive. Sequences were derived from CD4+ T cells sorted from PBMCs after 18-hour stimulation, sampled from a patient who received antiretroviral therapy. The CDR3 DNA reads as TGTGCCAGCAGCCGTCAGCGGGCAGATACGCAGTATTTT. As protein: CASSRQRADTQYF.